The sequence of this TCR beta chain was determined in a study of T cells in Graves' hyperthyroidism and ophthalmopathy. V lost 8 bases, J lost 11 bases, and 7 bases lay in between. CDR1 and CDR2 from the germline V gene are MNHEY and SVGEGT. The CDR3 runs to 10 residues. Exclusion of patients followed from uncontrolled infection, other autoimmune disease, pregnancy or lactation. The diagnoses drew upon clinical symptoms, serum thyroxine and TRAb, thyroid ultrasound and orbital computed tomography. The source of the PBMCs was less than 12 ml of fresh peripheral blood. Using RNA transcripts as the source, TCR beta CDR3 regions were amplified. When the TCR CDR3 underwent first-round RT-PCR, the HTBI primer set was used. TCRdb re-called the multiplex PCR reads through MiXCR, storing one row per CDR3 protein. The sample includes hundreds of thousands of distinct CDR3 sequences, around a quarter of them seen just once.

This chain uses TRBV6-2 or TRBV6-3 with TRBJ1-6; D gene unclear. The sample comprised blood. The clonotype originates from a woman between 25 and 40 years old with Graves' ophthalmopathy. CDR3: CASGFPPLHF. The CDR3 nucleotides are TGTGCCAGCGGTTTTCCACCCCTCCACTTT.